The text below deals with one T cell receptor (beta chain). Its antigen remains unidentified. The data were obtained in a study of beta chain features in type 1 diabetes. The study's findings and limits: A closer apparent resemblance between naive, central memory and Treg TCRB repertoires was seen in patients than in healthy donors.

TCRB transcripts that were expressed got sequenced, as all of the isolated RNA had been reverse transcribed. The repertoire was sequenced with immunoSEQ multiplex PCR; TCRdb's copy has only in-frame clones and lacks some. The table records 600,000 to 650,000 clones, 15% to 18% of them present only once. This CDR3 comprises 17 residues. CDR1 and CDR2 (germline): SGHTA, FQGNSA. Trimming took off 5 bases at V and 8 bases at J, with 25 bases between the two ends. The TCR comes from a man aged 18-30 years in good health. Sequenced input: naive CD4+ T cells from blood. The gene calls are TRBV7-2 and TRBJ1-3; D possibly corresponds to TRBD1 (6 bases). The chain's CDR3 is CASSRLRLEPGADTIYF. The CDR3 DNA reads TGTGCCAGCAGCCGCTTACGCCTCGAGCCAGGGGCTGACACCATATATTTT. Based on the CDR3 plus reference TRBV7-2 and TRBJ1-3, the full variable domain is GAGVSQSPSNKVTEKGKDVELRCDPISGHTALYWYRQSLGQGLEFLIYFQGNSAPDKSGLPSDRFSAERTGGSVSTLTIQRTQQEDSAVYLCASSRLRLEPGADTIYFGEGSWLTVV.